This section outlines one T cell receptor (beta chain) sequence together with its context. CDR1 is MNHEY and CDR2 is SVGEGT in the germline V gene. J gave up 7 bases and V 6 bases, and 8 bases lay outside the gene matches. The CDR3 sequence is 13 residues long. Some clones are missing from TCRdb's copy, which holds only in-frame ones; the method was immunoSEQ multiplex PCR. The sample has around 64,000 clones; roughly 91% are singletons. This sample is drawn from a study of blood T cell repertoires in COVID-19. This rearrangement joins TRBV6-2 or TRBV6-3 to TRBJ1-2, with TRBD1 matching 7 bases. The sample was peripheral blood. The clonotype was recovered from a human donor in a cohort sampled during active COVID-19. The CDR3 sequence is CASSPDRETGYTF. The CDR3, as DNA: TGTGCCAGCAGCCCAGACAGGGAAACTGGCTACACCTTC.